Listed here is a single TCR beta chain. What it recognizes is unknown. Included in the TCR beta cDNA libraries were unique molecular identifiers. TCRdb redid the calling of the PCR reads with MiXCR, one entry per CDR3 protein. The sample has under 900,000 distinct CDR3 sequences, approximately 53% seen once. This sample was included in a study of post-analysis software for immune sequencing data. General study findings and limits: By F measure, samples from a shared preparation batch strongly co-clustered. Four to six TRBV segments (TRBV5-6, TRBV5-1 and TRBV20-1 among them) occurred more frequently in patients than in controls.

After removal of 0 bases from V and 2 bases from J, the junction contained 6 bases not matched to a gene. The germline gives CDR1 DFQATT, CDR2 SNEGSKA (reference sequence). CDR3 length: 16 residues. This receptor was taken from a girl aged 5 to 17 with multiple sclerosis. The chain combines TRBV20-1 with TRBJ2-7; 11 bases line up with TRBD1. The sequenced sample consisted of blood. CDR3 bases: TGCAGTGCTAGAGAAATCCCGGGACAGGGGGCCTACGAGCAGTACTTC. As protein: CSAREIPGQGAYEQYF.